This TCR beta chain emerged from a study of human T cells and chemical hapten exposure. Time point meaning: pre-sensitization, week 0. This sample's treatment: therapeutic diphenylcyclopropenone sensitization with weekly scalp DPC. TCRdb passed the RACE reads through MiXCR, listing each CDR3 protein once. The repertoire holds roughly 250,000 distinct CDR3 sequences, about 8.1% seen once, with about 2.5% in the top ten. The CDR3 sequence is 18 residues long. The germline gives CDR1 LGHNA, CDR2 YSLEER. V lost 0 bases and J lost 8; bases outside the gene matches: 16. The source was whole blood, collected in connection with sensitization to the hapten diphenylcyclopropenone (DPC). The sequence derives from a woman between 35 and 50 years old with alopecia areata. Some clones in this sample may be carry-over from other donors' samples. The rearrangement links TRBV4-3 to TRBJ2-7; 10 bases fit TRBD2. CDR3 DNA sequence: TGCGCCAGCAGCCAAGATTATAAAAGTCTAGCGGGAGCGGGTAAGCAGTACTTC. This encodes CASSQDYKSLAGAGKQYF.